Each of the 21 T cell receptor beta chains below was sequenced from the same sample in a study of technical replicates of blood from a handful of donors. Sequencing used immunoSEQ multiplex PCR; TCRdb keeps in-frame clones, though not all of them. The data hold approximately 52,000 clones, with 92% observed a single time. What was sequenced was PBMCs. Receptor source: a human donor in good health. Some clones in this sample may be carry-over from other donors' samples.

This rearrangement joins TRBV7-2 to TRBJ1-6, with TRBD1 matching over 8 bases. Looked up from germline, CDR1 is SGHTA and CDR2 is FQGNSA. Trimming at V came to 3 bases and at J to 10 bases, leaving 5 bases not matched to a gene. The CDR3 sequence is 14 residues long. The chain's CDR3 is CASSLQGAGSPLHF. CDR3 in DNA: TGTGCCAGCAGCTTGCAGGGGGCAGGGTCACCCCTCCACTTT.

The CDR3 DNA sequence: TGTGCCAGCAGCTTCCAGCGGGAGTACGGTGAGCAGTACTTC. It encodes CASSFQREYGEQYF. The V gene is TRBV11-2, the J gene TRBJ2-7; TRBD2 agrees at 8 bases. The germline gives CDR1 SGHAT, CDR2 FQNNGV. The CDR3 extends over 14 amino acids. Trimming removed 3 bases from V and 7 bases from J; junction bases left unmatched: 8.

The genes are TRBV6-5 and TRBJ1-1; D uncertain. Trimming left V 2 bases short and J 1 base short, with 8 bases between. The CDR3 sequence is 14 residues long. CDR1 is MNHEY, CDR2 SVGAGI, per germline. The CDR3 region is CASSYPGGNTEAFF. The CDR3 bases are TGTGCCAGCAGTTACCCCGGTGGGAACACTGAAGCTTTCTTT.

This rearrangement joins TRBV7-9 to TRBJ2-3, with D tentatively TRBD1 (6 bases). Trimming removed 8 bases at V and 6 bases at J, with 9 bases between. The CDR3 has 11 amino acids. Germline lookup yields CDR1 SEHNR and CDR2 FQNEAQ (reference sequence). CDR3 in amino acids: CASQGPDTQYF. The CDR3 DNA is TGTGCCAGCCAGGGGCCCGATACGCAGTATTTT. Looking up the rest from reference TRBV7-9 and TRBJ2-3 gives the full variable domain: DTGVSQNPRHKITKRGQNVTFRCDPISEHNRLYWYRQTLGQGPEFLTYFQNEAQLEKSRLLSDRFSAERPKGSFSTLEIQRTEQGDSAMYLCASQGPDTQYFGPGTRLTVL.

V usage is TRBV7-6 and J usage is TRBJ1-2; tentative D call: TRBD1 (5 bases). Germline CDR1 SGHVS, CDR2 FNYEAQ. V lost 1 base and J 8 bases, leaving 11 bases between the germline ends. The CDR3 loop spans 13 amino acids. CDR3 DNA sequence: TGTGCCAGCAGCTTAGTCGGGGGGAGAGGCTACACCTTC. It encodes CASSLVGGRGYTF.

The genes are TRBV18 and TRBJ1-6; 7 bases are shared with TRBD1. In germline, CDR1 is KGHSH, CDR2 LQKENI. There are 16 residues in the CDR3. With 5 bases clipped from V and 10 bases from J, the junction kept 14 bases outside the gene matches. DNA for the CDR3: TGTGCCAGCTCATCGGGACGACAGGGTGCGGGATCACCCCTCCACTTT. The encoded protein is CASSSGRQGAGSPLHF.

V usage is TRBV2 and J usage is TRBJ1-2; TRBD1 matches at 7 bases. The CDR3 runs 13 residues. Germline V gives CDR1 SNHLY, CDR2 FYNNEI. The V segment lost 7 bases and the J segment 4 bases; nucleotides outside the gene matches: 6. CDR3 sequence reads: CASIGDRPYGYTF. The CDR3 coding sequence is TGTGCCAGCATTGGGGACAGACCCTATGGCTACACCTTC.

V and J are TRBV19 and TRBJ2-1, with D perhaps matching TRBD2 (5 bases). From germline, CDR1 is LNHDA and CDR2 SQIVND (reference sequence). V lost 7 bases and J lost 6, with 19 bases in between. There are 15 residues in the CDR3. In nucleotides, the CDR3 is TGTGCCAGTACCCGGGGTGTCTCGTTGGGCAATGAGCAGTTCTTC. Translated, it gives CASTRGVSLGNEQFF.

This chain joins TRBV5-8 and TRBJ1-5; 7 bases agree with TRBD1. V shed 5 bases and J 4 bases; nucleotides not matched to a gene: 6. This CDR3 has 14 residues. The germline V gene encodes CDR1 SGHTS and CDR2 YDEGEE. The chain's CDR3 is CASRRGQLNQPQHF. The CDR3 nucleotides are TGTGCCAGCAGACGGGGACAGCTTAATCAGCCCCAGCATTTT.

CDR3 protein: CASSAGQGAREQYF. The CDR3 DNA reads as TGTGCCAGCAGCGCGGGACAGGGGGCAAGGGAGCAGTACTTC. V usage is TRBV7-2 and J usage is TRBJ2-7, with TRBD1 matching over 12 bases. The CDR3 contains 14 residues. Germline lookup yields CDR1 SGHTA and CDR2 FQGNSA. J gave up 7 bases and V 5 bases, and 6 bases lay outside the gene matches.

The V and J genes are TRBV19 and TRBJ2-2, with D possibly TRBD1 on 6 matching bases. V shed 9 bases and J shed 4 bases, with 15 bases lying between them. Germline CDR1 is LNHDA and CDR2 is SQIVND (reference sequence). The CDR3 runs 14 residues. Here the CDR3 reads CASMWGRGTGELFF. The CDR3 DNA sequence: TGTGCCAGCATGTGGGGGCGAGGCACCGGGGAGCTGTTTTTT.

This chain links TRBV5-4 with TRBJ2-1, with TRBD1 identical over 7 bases. Trimming at V came to 3 bases and at J to 5 bases, leaving 5 bases not matched to a gene. Germline V gives CDR1 SGHNT, CDR2 YYREEE (reference sequence). This CDR3 has 14 residues. CDR3 residues: CASSSWTGHNEQFF. CDR3 sequence (DNA): TGTGCCAGCAGCTCCTGGACAGGACACAATGAGCAGTTCTTC.

The chain employs TRBV10-3 and TRBJ2-3; 7 bases fit TRBD2. The trim removed 5 bases at V and 4 bases at J, leaving 9 bases unmatched. Germline V CDR1 and CDR2: ENHRY, SYGVKD. This CDR3 is 15 amino acids long. The CDR3 DNA reads as TGTGCCATCAGTTATAGCGGGCAGACCCCAGATACGCAGTATTTT. It encodes CAISYSGQTPDTQYF.

V is TRBV6-1 and J is TRBJ2-5; TRBD1 aligns across 11 bases. CDR1 MNHNS and CDR2 SASEGT come from the germline V gene. V dropped 5 bases and J dropped 5; count of bases not matched to a gene: 7. This CDR3 is built from 15 residues. CDR3 coding DNA: TGTGCCAGCAGTCTGGGGACAGGGGGTTGGGAGACCCAGTACTTC. Translating gives CASSLGTGGWETQYF.

The chain has TRBV6-1 and TRBJ1-5; no definite D call. The CDR3 extends over 15 amino acids. Germline CDR1 reads MNHNS; CDR2 reads SASEGT. The ends were cut back, 1 base at V and 5 bases at J, with 12 bases in the middle. Here the CDR3 DNA reads TGTGCCAGCAGTGAAGGGGCAGTGTACTATCAGCCCCAGCATTTT. It specifies CASSEGAVYYQPQHF.

The CDR3 nucleotides read TGTGCCAGCAGTTCGACAGGGGGCAATCAGCCCCAGCATTTT. Protein sequence: CASSSTGGNQPQHF. The J gene is TRBJ1-5, the V gene TRBV28; 8 bases match TRBD1. The CDR3 is 14 residues long. The germline V gene has CDR1 MDHEN and CDR2 SYDVKM. With 4 bases clipped from V and 2 bases from J, the junction kept 1 base outside the gene matches.

The chain couples TRBV18 to TRBJ1-2, with D possibly matching TRBD1 (5 bases). Germline CDR1 KGHSH, CDR2 LQKENI. The V and J ends lost 3 bases and 2 bases respectively, with 13 bases between them. The CDR3 spans 15 residues. The CDR3 protein is CASSPAQGANYGYTF. The CDR3 DNA reads as TGTGCCAGCTCACCCGCCCAAGGGGCCAACTATGGCTACACCTTC.

The V gene is TRBV27, the J gene TRBJ2-2; D is possibly TRBD1 (6 bases). CDR1 and CDR2 from the germline V gene are MNHEY and SMNVEV (reference sequence). This CDR3 is 16 amino acids long. V lost 0 bases and J 1 base, leaving 9 bases between the germline ends. The CDR3 sequence is CASSLSLGGNTGELFF. CDR3 DNA sequence: TGTGCCAGCAGTTTATCCCTAGGGGGGAACACCGGGGAGCTGTTTTTT.

The chain couples TRBV7-2 to TRBJ2-5, with D perhaps matching TRBD1 (6 bases). V was trimmed by 7 bases and J by 9 bases, leaving 18 bases between them. The CDR3 is made up of 13 amino acids. The germline gives CDR1 SGHTA, CDR2 FQGNSA. The CDR3 DNA sequence: TGTGCCAGCACCGCTTCAGGGGAGAGGGCCCAGTACTTC. This sequence encodes CASTASGERAQYF.

This clone was recorded only once. Here the CDR3 DNA reads TGTGCCAGCAGCCCTCTTAACGGAGATGAAGCTTTCTTT. Translating gives CASSPLNGDEAFF. The chain carries TRBV7-9 and TRBJ1-1; D not certain. The CDR3 has 13 amino acids. From germline, CDR1 is SEHNR and CDR2 FQNEAQ (reference sequence). The ends were cut back, 5 bases at V and 7 bases at J, with 14 bases in the middle.

The J gene is TRBJ2-7, the V gene TRBV5-1; 13 bases are a match to TRBD2. The CDR3 loop spans 16 amino acids. Per germline, CDR1 SGHRS and CDR2 YFSETQ. V trimming: 0 bases; J trimming: 6 bases; junction bases outside the gene matches: 6. CDR3 amino acids: CASSLGLRLAGGEQYF. The CDR3 nucleotides read TGCGCCAGCAGCTTGGGGCTGAGACTAGCGGGGGGCGAGCAGTACTTC.